This T cell receptor (beta chain) was identified in a study of blood T cell repertoires in COVID-19. Study-level information: From T cells, B-cell-depleted T cells, or PBMCs came the material, which was cDNA or gDNA.

The assay was immunoSEQ multiplex PCR, and TCRdb's table has in-frame clones only and misses some. Among 110,000 or so clones, about 86% were seen once, and the ten largest hold about 7.4%. Germline V gene lookup returns CDR1 SGHNT and CDR2 YENEEA. The CDR3 extends over 15 amino acids. V lost 4 bases, J lost 3 bases, and 7 bases stayed unmatched. Sequenced: peripheral blood. This clonotype was obtained from a man aged 70-80 years who had recovered from COVID-19. The chain combines TRBV11-3 with TRBJ2-5; TRBD2 matches at 8 bases. The CDR3 reads CASSSNGGAEETQYF. DNA for the CDR3: TGTGCCAGCAGCTCGAACGGGGGGGCCGAAGAGACCCAGTACTTC. The variable domain in full, with the rest retrieved from reference TRBV11-3 and TRBJ2-5, is EAGVVQSPRYKIIEKKQPVAFWCNPISGHNTLYWYLQNLGQGPELLIRYENEEAVDDSQLPKDRFSAERLKGVDSTLKIQPAELGDSAVYLCASSSNGGAEETQYFGPGTRLLVL.